The text below deals with one T cell receptor (beta chain). What it recognizes is unknown. This sample is drawn from a study of shared clonotypes between healthy human individuals. About the study: A couple of female and a few male donors aged 18 to 49 were enrolled. Per donor, three plates held CD4 naive cells, three held CD4 memory, two held CD8 naive and one held CD8 memory.

Sequenced by immunoSEQ multiplex PCR; TCRdb stores in-frame clones only, minus some. The sample holds over a million clones; around 95% are singletons and the top ten take approximately 1.1%. Whole-study findings and limits: Larger estimated richness was generally recorded for naive subsets relative to memory subsets. For naive CD4 cells, 4.5% to 6.5% of clonotypes were shared across a handful of donors.

Germline V gene sequence: CDR1 SGHAT, CDR2 FQNNGV. V dropped 5 bases and J dropped 4; count of bases not matched to a gene: 5. CDR3 size: 14 residues. This rearrangement joins TRBV11-2 to TRBJ2-1, with 7 bases lining up with TRBD2. The TCR originated in a man younger than 40 in good health. Sequencing was done on a sample of naive CD4+ T cells sorted from blood. Subset denoted: CD45RA+ positively selected. The DNA of the CDR3 is TGTGCCAGCAGCCCCTGGGAGGGTTACAATGAGCAGTTCTTC. Translation gives CASSPWEGYNEQFF.